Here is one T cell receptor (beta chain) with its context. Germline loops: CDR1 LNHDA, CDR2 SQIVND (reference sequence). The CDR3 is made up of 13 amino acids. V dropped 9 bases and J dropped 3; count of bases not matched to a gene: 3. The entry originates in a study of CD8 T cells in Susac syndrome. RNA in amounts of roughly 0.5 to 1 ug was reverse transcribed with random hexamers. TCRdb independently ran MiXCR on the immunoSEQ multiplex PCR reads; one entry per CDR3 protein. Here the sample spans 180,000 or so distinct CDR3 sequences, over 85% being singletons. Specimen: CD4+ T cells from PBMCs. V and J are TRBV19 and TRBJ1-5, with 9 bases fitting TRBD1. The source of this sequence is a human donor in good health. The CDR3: CASGQGLNQPQHF. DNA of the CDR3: TGTGCCAGCGGACAGGGGCTCAATCAGCCCCAGCATTTT. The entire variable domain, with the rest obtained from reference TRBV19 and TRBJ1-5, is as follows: DGGITQSPKYLFRKEGQNVTLSCEQNLNHDAMYWYRQDPGQGLRLIYYSQIVNDFQKGDIAEGYSVSREKKESFPLTVTSAQKNPTAFYLCASGQGLNQPQHFGDGTRLSIL.